The source of this T cell receptor beta chain is a study of breast tumors, draining lymph nodes, adjacent tissues. General observations from the study: Tumor repertoires ranked between lymph nodes and nontumor tissue in diversity, with V and J gene preferences. The lymph node origin of tumor T cells was framed as consistent with a hypothesis, not demonstrated. Luminal-like breast cancer showed significantly higher tumor–nontumor repertoire similarity than basal-like. Data fit most tumor T cells coming from lymph node, expanding in tumor.

TCRdb called the multiplex PCR reads again in MiXCR, with one record for every CDR3 protein. Of fewer than 200,000 distinct CDR3 sequences listed, 25% to 40% are singletons. The CDR3 is made up of 12 amino acids. The germline V gene encodes CDR1 DFQATT and CDR2 SNEGSKA (reference sequence). Breast cancer patients provided tissue from their axillary draining lymph nodes. Concerning this clonotype: Its antigen remains unidentified. A junction end diverges from the germline sequence, so it may reflect a read error.

Sequencing used axillary lymph node tissue. The J gene is TRBJ1-2, the V gene TRBV20-1, with a weak D call TRBD1 (6 bases). The receptor was isolated from a female donor with breast cancer. Some clones in this sample may be carry-over from other donors' samples. The CDR3 DNA reads as TGCAGCGTCCGGGGGGGGGCTGACGGCCACGCCTTC. Encoded protein: CSVRGGADGHAF.